The 25 T cell receptor beta chains presented below share a single source sample, sequenced in a study of blood T cells in healthy people across ages. Primed by a sample-barcoded 5' primer and a J-beta primer mix, a second PCR proceeded for 7 to 11 cycles. TCRdb processed the 5' RACE reads anew with MiXCR; each CDR3 protein has one entry. The sample carries over 950,000 distinct CDR3 sequences, roughly two fifths recorded once. The sample was blood. These TCRs come from a man between 18 and 35 years old in good health.

V and J are TRBV11-2 and TRBJ2-7, with D perhaps matching TRBD1 (6 bases). Trimming left V 9 bases short and J 3 bases short, with 18 bases between. This CDR3 comprises 14 residues. Germline loops: CDR1 SGHAT, CDR2 FQNNGV. The CDR3 sequence: CASSAYRVGYEQYF. The CDR3 DNA follows: TGTGCCAGTAGCGCTTACAGGGTTGGCTACGAGCAGTACTTC.

The CDR3 nucleotides are TGTGCCAGCAGTTCAGCCCATAGGGGAGCTGAAGCTTTCTTT. It translates to CASSSAHRGAEAFF. V gene TRBV9 combines with J gene TRBJ1-1; D perhaps matches TRBD1 (5 bases). CDR1 and CDR2 (germline): SGDLS, YYNGEE. V was clipped by 5 bases and J by 6 bases, with 17 bases between them. This CDR3 has 14 residues.

This chain uses TRBV6-5 with TRBJ1-4, with D possibly TRBD1 on 6 matching bases. In germline, CDR1 is MNHEY, CDR2 SVGAGI. The CDR3 is 16 residues long. V shed 5 bases and J shed 6 bases, with 19 bases lying between them. The CDR3 DNA follows: TGTGCCAGCAGTACAACCAACCAGGGGAGTTATGAAAAACTGTTTTTT. Protein: CASSTTNQGSYEKLFF.

The J gene is TRBJ1-1, the V gene TRBV5-1, with unresolved D. Germline CDR1 and CDR2: SGHRS and YFSETQ. The CDR3 is made up of 13 amino acids. V was pared by 6 bases and J by 1 base, with 10 bases between. CDR3 region: CASKKGWNTEAFF. For the CDR3, the DNA is TGCGCCAGCAAAAAGGGTTGGAACACTGAAGCTTTCTTT.

Turning to this clonotype: A much larger clone lies one base from this, so it may be a read error. CDR3 residues: CACSASGSLAKNIQYF. CDR3 coding DNA: TGTGCCTGCAGCGCCAGCGGGTCACTAGCCAAAAACATTCAGTACTTC. The chain couples TRBV7-2 to TRBJ2-4; a weak D match, TRBD2 (6 bases). The germline CDR1 and CDR2 sequences are SGHTA and FQGNSA. The CDR3 is made up of 16 amino acids.

This clonotype has a handful of counts. The chain employs TRBV25-1 and TRBJ1-1; D remains unclear. Per the germline V gene, CDR1 is MGHDK and CDR2 is SYGVNS. Trimming cost V 10 bases and J 1 base, with 19 bases left between them. The CDR3 spans 15 residues. This CDR3 reads CATPEGYRSNTEAFF. For the CDR3, the DNA is TGTGCCACTCCCGAGGGTTACCGGTCGAACACTGAAGCTTTCTTT.

Points on this clonotype: This clone may be a read error of a much larger clone one base away. The chain is built from TRBV20-1 and TRBJ2-1; the match to TRBD2 covers 14 bases. CDR1 is DFQATT and CDR2 is SNEGSKA in the germline V gene (reference sequence). The CDR3 runs 17 residues. The ends lost 4 bases at V and 2 bases at J; junction bases unmatched: 7. Here the CDR3 reads CSATGLAGVSPYNEQFF. The CDR3 DNA reads TGCAGTGCTACGGGACTAGCGGGGGTATCCCCCTACAATGAGCAGTTCTTC.

This clonotype was counted between two and nine times. V is TRBV6-2 or TRBV6-3 and J is TRBJ2-7; the D is unclear. The CDR3 covers 12 residues. Trimming left V 2 bases short and J 2 bases short, with 4 bases between. In germline, CDR1 is MNHEY, CDR2 SVGEGT. This CDR3 reads CASSYGTYEQYF. In nucleotides, the CDR3 is TGTGCCAGCAGTTACGGGACCTACGAGCAGTACTTC.

This rearrangement joins TRBV20-1 to TRBJ1-4; 9 bases align to TRBD1. This CDR3 comprises 13 residues. Germline loops: CDR1 DFQATT, CDR2 SNEGSKA (reference sequence). V lost 2 bases and J lost 7; bases outside the gene matches: 2. CDR3 nucleotide sequence: TGCAGTGCTAGAAACAGGGGGCGTGAAAAACTGTTTTTT. Translation: CSARNRGREKLFF.

The V gene is TRBV14, the J gene TRBJ2-3; D is undetermined. V was trimmed by 0 bases and J by 4 bases, leaving 8 bases between them. The CDR3 extends over 14 amino acids. Per the germline V gene, CDR1 is SGHDN and CDR2 is FVKESK. CDR3 protein: CASSQEHVADTQYF. In nucleotides, the CDR3 is TGTGCCAGCAGCCAAGAACATGTGGCAGATACGCAGTATTTT.

This clonotype was recorded at least ten times. The chain joins TRBV12-5 to TRBJ2-1; TRBD2 is a possible D gene (5 bases). With 6 bases removed from V and 7 bases from J, the gap between germline ends came to 7 bases. CDR1 and CDR2 (germline): LGHNT, FRNRAP. The CDR3 is 11 residues long. The CDR3 nucleotides read TGTGCTAGTGGACGAGGGAATGAGCAGTTCTTC. It yields the protein CASGRGNEQFF.

V gene TRBV20-1 combines with J gene TRBJ2-1; tentative D call: TRBD2 (5 bases). CDR3 size: 13 residues. The V gene lost 0 bases and the J gene lost 6 bases, with 9 bases spanning the gap. Germline assignment: CDR1 DFQATT and CDR2 SNEGSKA (reference sequence). This CDR3 is CSARESRANEQFF. The CDR3 nucleotides read TGCAGTGCTAGAGAGTCGAGGGCCAATGAGCAGTTCTTC.

The chain recombines TRBV6-2 or TRBV6-3 with TRBJ1-2; 7 bases map to TRBD1. The CDR3 covers 15 residues. V trimming: 6 bases; J trimming: 4 bases; junction bases outside the gene matches: 11. Per the germline V gene, CDR1 is MNHEY and CDR2 is SVGEGT. The CDR3 loop reads CASRPRTGTGYGYTF. The CDR3 DNA sequence: TGTGCCAGCAGACCTCGGACAGGCACGGGCTATGGCTACACCTTC.

The rearrangement joins TRBV9 to TRBJ1-1; D is ambiguous. The CDR3 extends over 13 amino acids. Trimming shortened V by 0 bases and J by 3 bases, and 6 bases separated the two germline ends. In germline, CDR1 is SGDLS, CDR2 YYNGEE. The CDR3 DNA reads as TGTGCCAGCAGCGTAGACCAGGACACTGAAGCTTTCTTT. As protein: CASSVDQDTEAFF.

The chain uses TRBV15 and TRBJ1-5; 7 nucleotides agree with TRBD1. The CDR3 runs 13 residues. Looked up from germline, CDR1 is LNHNV and CDR2 is YYDKDF (reference sequence). Trimming removed 8 bases from V and 3 bases from J; junction bases left unmatched: 4. The CDR3 region is CATRQGTNQPQHF. DNA for the CDR3: TGTGCCACCCGACAGGGTACCAATCAGCCCCAGCATTTT.

This chain joins TRBV7-2 and TRBJ2-5; 11 bases map to TRBD2. Trimming at V came to 5 bases and at J to 5 bases, leaving 7 bases not matched to a gene. The CDR3 is 15 amino acids. Germline CDR1 is SGHTA and CDR2 is FQGNSA. In DNA, the CDR3 is TGTGCCAGCAGCGCTACTAGCGGGGGCGGGGAGACCCAGTACTTC. Amino acids: CASSATSGGGETQYF.

CDR3 region: CASGTSSYNSPLHF. As DNA, the CDR3 is TGTGCCAGCGGGACAAGCTCCTATAATTCACCCCTCCACTTT. This chain joins TRBV6-5 and TRBJ1-6, with TRBD1 as a possible D gene (6 bases). V was trimmed by 8 bases and J by 0 bases, leaving 8 bases between them. The CDR3 totals 14 residues. Germline V gene lookup returns CDR1 MNHEY and CDR2 SVGAGI.

Worth noting for this clonotype: It may be a read error: a sequence one base away is much more abundant. V usage is TRBV20-1 and J usage is TRBJ2-3; D may correspond to TRBD1 or TRBD2 (5 bases each). V lost 6 bases, J lost 2 bases, and 18 bases lay in between. The CDR3 runs 15 residues. Germline V gives CDR1 DFQATT, CDR2 SNEGSKA (reference sequence). This CDR3 is CSASAGTTDTDTQYF. CDR3 bases: TGCAGTGCATCCGCCGGGACGACAGACACAGATACGCAGTATTTT.

The V call is TRBV6-1, the J call TRBJ1-5, with D hard to call. CDR1 and CDR2 (germline): MNHNS, SASEGT. This CDR3 has 13 residues. V lost 5 bases and J lost 0, with 5 bases in between. The DNA of the CDR3 is TGTGCCAGCAGTCGATATAGCAATCAGCCCCAGCATTTT. Translating it yields CASSRYSNQPQHF.

This clonotype occurred a few times. This chain links TRBV2 with TRBJ2-7; D is ambiguous. Germline assignment: CDR1 SNHLY and CDR2 FYNNEI. This CDR3 is 15 amino acids long. The ends were cut back, 6 bases at V and 0 bases at J, with 15 bases in the middle. In DNA form, the CDR3 reads TGTGCCAGCAGCCCGAGCCCGGCATACTCCTACGAGCAGTACTTC. It translates to CASSPSPAYSYEQYF.

The CDR3 loop reads CASSLAGWETGELFF. CDR3 nucleotides: TGTGCCAGCAGTTTAGCGGGGTGGGAGACCGGGGAGCTGTTTTTT. The V gene is TRBV12-3 or TRBV12-4, the J gene TRBJ2-2; D may be TRBD2 (5 bases). V lost 0 bases to trimming and J lost 5 bases, with 10 bases between them. The CDR3 loop spans 15 amino acids.

The chain couples TRBV6-6 to TRBJ1-5, with D possibly TRBD1 on 5 matching bases. CDR3 size: 16 residues. The germline CDR1 and CDR2 sequences are MNHNY and SVGAGI (reference sequence). Trimming took off 0 bases at V and 11 bases at J, with 20 bases between the two ends. Here the CDR3 reads CASSYSIRGGGQAQHF. The CDR3 coding sequence is TGTGCCAGCAGTTACTCGATAAGGGGAGGAGGTCAAGCCCAGCATTTT.

This clonotype was seen at least ten times. This rearrangement joins TRBV5-1 to TRBJ2-1, with D unclear. The CDR3 is made up of 15 amino acids. V gave up 1 base and J gave up 1 base, with 9 bases separating them. Germline CDR1 is SGHRS and CDR2 is YFSETQ. The CDR3 is CASSLNGGSYNEQFF. DNA for the CDR3: TGCGCCAGCAGCTTGAATGGTGGTTCCTACAATGAGCAGTTCTTC.

The chain combines TRBV6-1 with TRBJ2-3; 9 bases fit TRBD2. Germline V gene sequence: CDR1 MNHNS, CDR2 SASEGT. This CDR3 region has 16 residues. V lost 4 bases to trimming and J lost 1 base; unmatched junction nucleotides: 6. The CDR3 DNA follows: TGTGCCAGCAGTGTACCTAGCGGGGCCCGCACAGATACGCAGTATTTT. This codes for CASSVPSGARTDTQYF.

This clonotype was observed a few times. The V gene is TRBV12-3 or TRBV12-4, the J gene TRBJ1-5; TRBD1 aligns across 7 bases. The CDR3 is made up of 17 amino acids. The junction had 12 bases not matched to a gene; V was cut back by 4 bases and J by 3 bases. The CDR3 nucleotides are TGTGCCAGCAGTTCCACCTTCGACAGGGATTACAATCAGCCCCAGCATTTT. Translated, it gives CASSSTFDRDYNQPQHF.